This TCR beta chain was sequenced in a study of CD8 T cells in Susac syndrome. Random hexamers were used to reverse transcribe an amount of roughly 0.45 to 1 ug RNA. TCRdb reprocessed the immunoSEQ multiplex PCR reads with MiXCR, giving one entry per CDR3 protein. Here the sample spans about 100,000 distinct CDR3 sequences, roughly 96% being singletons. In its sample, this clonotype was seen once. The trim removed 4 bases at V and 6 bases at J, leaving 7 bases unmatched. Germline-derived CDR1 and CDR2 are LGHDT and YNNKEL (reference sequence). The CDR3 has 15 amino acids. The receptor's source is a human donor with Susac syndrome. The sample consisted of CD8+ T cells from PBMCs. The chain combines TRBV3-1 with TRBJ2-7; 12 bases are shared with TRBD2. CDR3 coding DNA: TGTGCCAGCAGCCTGGAGCCGGGACTAGCGGGCGAGCAGTACTTC. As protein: CASSLEPGLAGEQYF.